This T cell receptor beta chain was found in a study of read filtering for tumor transcriptome and immune sequencing. Looking at the study overall: RNA-seq yielded only roughly 75 to 1,300 TCR reads, IR-seq about 4.05 to 11 million.

This clonotype showed up just a few times. What it recognizes is unknown. Every patient had bone marrow sampled while the disease was active. The CDR3 has 14 amino acids. Germline CDR1 reads DFQATT; CDR2 reads SNEGSKA (reference sequence). Losses at the gene ends were 6 bases for V and 4 bases for J; bases not matched to a gene: 10. From approximately 400 ng of RNA, a library with molecular barcoded alpha/delta and beta/gamma adaptors was made. One entry per CDR3 protein, called by TCRdb with MiXCR from the reads. The table has about 38,000 distinct CDR3 sequences, roughly an eighth seen once. Points from the study as a whole: Approximately 80% of IR-seq clonotypes had one read, totaling about 3.5% of reads; RNA-seq: approximately 75% and 45%.

The material sequenced was a population of CD138-negative cells sorted from bone marrow. The clonotype was recovered from a donor at least 40 years old with multiple myeloma. This rearrangement joins TRBV20-1 to TRBJ2-3, with 7 bases lining up with TRBD2. The CDR3 nucleotides read TGCAGTGCCTTTAAAGGGAGGGCCGCAGATACGCAGTATTTT. It is translated as CSAFKGRAADTQYF.